The sequence of this T cell receptor (beta chain) was determined in a study of cytomegalovirus exposure and HLA in healthy donors. General study results and limits: According to reports, the classifier identified cytomegalovirus status with high specificity and sensitivity.

J was trimmed by 6 bases and V by 4 bases; bases with no gene match: 7. Germline-derived CDR1 and CDR2 are LGHNA and YNFKEQ. The CDR3 contains 14 residues. Comment on this clone: Its antigen is not known.

With 60 Vbeta and 13 Jbeta primers, the PCR was carried out. Here immunoSEQ multiplex PCR was the method, and the copy in TCRdb shows in-frame clones only, minus some. The sample gives around 100,000 clones, around 80% of which show up once; about 3.1% is in the top ten. Sample: PBMCs. The sequence was collected from a woman in her thirties or forties in good health and CMV-seronegative. The chain joins TRBV4-2 to TRBJ1-1; 8 bases agree with TRBD1. The CDR3 sequence is CASSLTGEPAEAFF. The CDR3 nucleotides are TGTGCCAGCAGCCTGACAGGGGAACCGGCTGAAGCTTTCTTT.